A selection of T cell receptor beta chains follows, all from one sample in a study of cytomegalovirus exposure and HLA in healthy donors. Using immunoSEQ multiplex PCR, the repertoire was profiled, and TCRdb retains in-frame clones only, with some absent. The sample carries around 150,000 clones, around 75% recorded once. Sequencing was done on a sample of PBMCs. Receptor source: a human donor in good health. Both conserved end residues are part of each CDR3.

V gene: TRBV4-1; CDR3 protein: CASSQDTRLSYNEQFF
V gene: TRBV10-3; CDR3 protein: CAITTASGGAATDTQYF
V gene: TRBV5-5; CDR3 protein: CASSSGQGSTDTQYF
V gene: TRBV9; CDR3 protein: CASSVAAGGNTDTQYF
V gene: TRBV19; CDR3 protein: CASSRGDNQPQHF
V gene: TRBV7-6; CDR3 protein: CASSSSGLRETQYF
V gene: TRBV6-5; CDR3 protein: CASRTGQPGNTIYF
V gene: TRBV5-1; CDR3 protein: CASSFTSGGITYNEQFF
V gene: TRBV5-4; CDR3 protein: CASSQTGLSAYEQYF
V gene: TRBV27; CDR3 protein: CASSFREGLAGDASYNEQFF
V gene: TRBV6-1; CDR3 protein: CASNIRGDTEAFF
V gene: TRBV5-1; CDR3 protein: CASSPGQGNYNEQFF
V gene: TRBV4-1; CDR3 protein: CASSQGDRANYGYTF
V gene: TRBV5-1; CDR3 protein: CASSLDQGNTDTQYF
V gene: TRBV18; CDR3 protein: CASSPGRGPPDTQYF
V gene: TRBV6-1; CDR3 protein: CASSGQGTAYGYTF
V gene: TRBV4-2; CDR3 protein: CASSQDRMATNEKLFF
V gene: TRBV5-1; CDR3 protein: CASSSGTPEDTQYF
V gene: TRBV6-5; CDR3 protein: CASRPSYSGNTIYF
V gene: TRBV21-1; CDR3 protein: CASSKGPEPQHF
V gene: TRBV6-6; CDR3 protein: CASRTGGTEAFF
V gene: TRBV11-2; CDR3 protein: CASSFVPGQNYGYTF
V gene: TRBV2; CDR3 protein: CASTPMRTNEKLFF
V gene: TRBV11-2; CDR3 protein: CASSLGRDGSYEQYF
V gene: TRBV7-9; CDR3 protein: CASGKRTGNTGELFF
V gene: TRBV5-5; CDR3 protein: CASSLDGQGAGGWTEAFF
V gene: TRBV4-2; CDR3 protein: CASSQRRGQREKLFF
V gene: TRBV7-2; CDR3 protein: CASSIGNAGYGYTF
V gene: TRBV7-6; CDR3 protein: CASSSVWTGNGNQPQHF
V gene: TRBV27; CDR3 protein: CASSLQGSGELFF
V gene: TRBV7-2; CDR3 protein: CATRVGTDTQYF
V gene: TRBV10-3; CDR3 protein: CAISESLSGTGYDYGYTF
V gene: TRBV15; CDR3 protein: CATSRDLGQLNTEAFF
V gene: TRBV5-5; CDR3 protein: CASSLAFNTGTEAFF
V gene: TRBV19; CDR3 protein: CASSIGDRDNSPLHF
V gene: TRBV4-3; CDR3 protein: CASSQQFYRERDSGNTIYF
V gene: TRBV19; CDR3 protein: CASSILTNTDTQYF